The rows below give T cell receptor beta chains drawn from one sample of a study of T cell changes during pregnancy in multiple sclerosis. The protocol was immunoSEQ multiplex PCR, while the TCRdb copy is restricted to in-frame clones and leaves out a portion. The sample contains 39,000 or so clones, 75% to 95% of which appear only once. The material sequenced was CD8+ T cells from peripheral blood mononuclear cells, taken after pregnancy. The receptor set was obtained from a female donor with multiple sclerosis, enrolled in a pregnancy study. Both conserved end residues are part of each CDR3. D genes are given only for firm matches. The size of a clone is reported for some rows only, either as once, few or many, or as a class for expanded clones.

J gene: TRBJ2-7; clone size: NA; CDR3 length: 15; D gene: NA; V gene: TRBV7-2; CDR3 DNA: TGTGCCAGCAGCTTATCGACTACCGTAAGGAGTGAGCAGTACTTC; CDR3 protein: CASSLSTTVRSEQYF
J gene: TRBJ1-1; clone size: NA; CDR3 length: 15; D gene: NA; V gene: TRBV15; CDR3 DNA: TGTGCCACCAGCAGAGATCGAGCTTCGAACACTGAAGCTTTCTTT; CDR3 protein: CATSRDRASNTEAFF
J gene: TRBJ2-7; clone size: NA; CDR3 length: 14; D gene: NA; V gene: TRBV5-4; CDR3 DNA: TGTGCCAGCAGCTGGGGCCCCCGGAGTTACGAGCAGTACTTC; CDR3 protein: CASSWGPRSYEQYF
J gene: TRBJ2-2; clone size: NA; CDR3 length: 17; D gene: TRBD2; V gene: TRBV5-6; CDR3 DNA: TGTGCCAGCAGCCCGAAGAGCGGGAGGCCCGACACCGGGGAGCTGTTTTTT; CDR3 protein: CASSPKSGRPDTGELFF
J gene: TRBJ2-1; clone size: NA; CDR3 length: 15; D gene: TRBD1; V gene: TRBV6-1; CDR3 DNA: TGTGCCAGCAGTATTCGACAGGGGGTTTACAATGAGCAGTTCTTC; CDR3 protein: CASSIRQGVYNEQFF
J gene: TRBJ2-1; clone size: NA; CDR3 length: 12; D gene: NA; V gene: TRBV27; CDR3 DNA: TGTGCCTTGAGGGCCCCAGGAGGGGAGCAGTTCTTC; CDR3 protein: CALRAPGGEQFF
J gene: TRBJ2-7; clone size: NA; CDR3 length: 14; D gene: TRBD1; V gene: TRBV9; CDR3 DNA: TGTGCCAGCGGAACAGGGGGCGCCTCCTACGAGCAGTACTTC; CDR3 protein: CASGTGGASYEQYF
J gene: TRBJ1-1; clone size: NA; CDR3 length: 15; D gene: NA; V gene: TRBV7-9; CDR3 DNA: TGTGCCAGCAGCTCCCATTGGGGGGAAGGCACTGAAGCTTTCTTT; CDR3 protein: CASSSHWGEGTEAFF
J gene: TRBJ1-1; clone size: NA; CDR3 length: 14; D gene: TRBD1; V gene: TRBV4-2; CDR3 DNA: TGTGCCAGCAGCCACCTGACAGGGCCCACTGAAGCTTTCTTT; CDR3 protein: CASSHLTGPTEAFF
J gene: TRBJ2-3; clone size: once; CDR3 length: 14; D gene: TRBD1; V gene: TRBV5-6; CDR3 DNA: TGTGCCAGCAGCTTAGGCCAGGGGGCAGATACGCAGTATTTT; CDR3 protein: CASSLGQGADTQYF
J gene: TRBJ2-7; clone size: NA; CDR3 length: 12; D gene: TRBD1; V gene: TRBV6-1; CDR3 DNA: TGTGCCAGCATTGACAGGGCTAGCGAGCAGTACTTC; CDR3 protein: CASIDRASEQYF
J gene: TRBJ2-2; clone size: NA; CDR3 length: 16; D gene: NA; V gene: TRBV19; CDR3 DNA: TGTGCCAGTAGTATTGGGCAGGGGGGCGACACCGGGGAGCTGTTTTTT; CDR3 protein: CASSIGQGGDTGELFF
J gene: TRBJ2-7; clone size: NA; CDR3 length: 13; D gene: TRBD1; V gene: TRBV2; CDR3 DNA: TGTGCCAGCAGGGGACAGGGGGCAAACGAGCAGTACTTC; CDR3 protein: CASRGQGANEQYF
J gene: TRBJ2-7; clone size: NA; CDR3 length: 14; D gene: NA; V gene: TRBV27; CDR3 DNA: TGTGCCAGCAGTTCGCAGGGGCAGGGTTACGAGCAGTACTTC; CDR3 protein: CASSSQGQGYEQYF
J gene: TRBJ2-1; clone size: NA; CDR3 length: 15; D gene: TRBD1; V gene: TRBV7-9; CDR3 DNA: TGTGCCAGCAGCACGAGGGACAGGACATACAATGAGCAGTTCTTC; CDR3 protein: CASSTRDRTYNEQFF
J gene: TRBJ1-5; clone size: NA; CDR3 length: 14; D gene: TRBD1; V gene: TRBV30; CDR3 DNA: TGTGCCTGGAGCGAGACAGGGTTTCTCGAGCCCCAGCATTTT; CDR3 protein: CAWSETGFLEPQHF
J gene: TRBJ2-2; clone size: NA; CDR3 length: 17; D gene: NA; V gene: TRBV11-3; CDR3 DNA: TGTGCCAGCAGCTTAGATCTCACGGGGGAGAACACCGGGGAGCTGTTTTTT; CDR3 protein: CASSLDLTGENTGELFF
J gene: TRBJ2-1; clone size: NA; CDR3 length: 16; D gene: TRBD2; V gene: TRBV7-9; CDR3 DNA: TGTGCCAGCAGCTCGACTTACCGGGGAGGGATGGTTGAGCAGTTCTTC; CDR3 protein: CASSSTYRGGMVEQFF
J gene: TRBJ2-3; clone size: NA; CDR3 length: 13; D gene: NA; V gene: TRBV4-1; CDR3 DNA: TGCGCCAGCAGCCCCCGGGGTGCAGATACGCAGTATTTT; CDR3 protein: CASSPRGADTQYF
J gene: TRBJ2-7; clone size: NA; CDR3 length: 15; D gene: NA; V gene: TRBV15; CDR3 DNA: TGTGCCACCAGCAGAGGACAGGCCCCGTCCTACGAGCAGTACTTC; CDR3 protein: CATSRGQAPSYEQYF
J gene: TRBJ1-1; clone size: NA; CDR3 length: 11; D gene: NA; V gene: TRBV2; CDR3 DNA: TGTGCCAGCAGCTCTCAGGGGGAAGCTTTCTTT; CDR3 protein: CASSSQGEAFF
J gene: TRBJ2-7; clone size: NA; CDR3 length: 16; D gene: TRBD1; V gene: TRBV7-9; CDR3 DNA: TGTGCCAGCAGCTCGCCTGCCGGGACAGGGGGCCCCGAGCAGTACTTC; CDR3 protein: CASSSPAGTGGPEQYF
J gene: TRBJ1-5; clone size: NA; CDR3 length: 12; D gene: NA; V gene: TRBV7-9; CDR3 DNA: TGTGCCAGCAGCTTGGGGAGTCAGCCCCAGCATTTT; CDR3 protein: CASSLGSQPQHF
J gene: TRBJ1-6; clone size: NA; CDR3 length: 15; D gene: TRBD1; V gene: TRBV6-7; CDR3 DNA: TGTGCCAGCAGTCACCCCGGGACAGGAGGTTCACCCCTCCACTTT; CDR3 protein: CASSHPGTGGSPLHF
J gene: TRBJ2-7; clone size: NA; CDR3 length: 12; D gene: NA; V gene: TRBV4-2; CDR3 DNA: TGTGCCAGCAGCCAAGGCAGGCGCGAGCAGTACTTC; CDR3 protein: CASSQGRREQYF
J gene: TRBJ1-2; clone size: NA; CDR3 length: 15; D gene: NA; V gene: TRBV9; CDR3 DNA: TGTGCCAGCAGCCCCCGGCTGGACACCCCCTATGGCTACACCTTC; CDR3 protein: CASSPRLDTPYGYTF
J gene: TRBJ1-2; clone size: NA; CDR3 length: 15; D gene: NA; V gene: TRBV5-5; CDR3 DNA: TGTGCCAGCCTTTGGTGGACAGAATCTAACTATGGCTACACCTTC; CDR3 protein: CASLWWTESNYGYTF
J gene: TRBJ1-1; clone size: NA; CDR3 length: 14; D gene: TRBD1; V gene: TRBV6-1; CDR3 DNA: TGTGCCAGCAGTGTGACAGGGGGGACAACTGAAGCTTTCTTT; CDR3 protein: CASSVTGGTTEAFF
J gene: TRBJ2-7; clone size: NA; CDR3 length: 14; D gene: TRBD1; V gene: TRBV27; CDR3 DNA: TGTGCCAGCAGTTTAGTAGGGGGCCACAACGAGCAGTACTTC; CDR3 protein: CASSLVGGHNEQYF
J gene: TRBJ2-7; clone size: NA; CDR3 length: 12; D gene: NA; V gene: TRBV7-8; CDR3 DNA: TGTGCCAGCCTAGACTCCTCCTACGAGCAGTACTTC; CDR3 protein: CASLDSSYEQYF
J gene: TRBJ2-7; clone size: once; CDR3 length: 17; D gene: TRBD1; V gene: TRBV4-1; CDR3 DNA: TGCGCCAGCAGCCAAGCAGCACCGGGACAGGGGGGCTACGAGCAGTACTTC; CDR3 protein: CASSQAAPGQGGYEQYF
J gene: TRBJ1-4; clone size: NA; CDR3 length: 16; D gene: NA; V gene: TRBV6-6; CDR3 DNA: TGTGCCAGCAGCGCTAGCAACACACCAGTTAATGAAAAACTGTTTTTT; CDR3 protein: CASSASNTPVNEKLFF
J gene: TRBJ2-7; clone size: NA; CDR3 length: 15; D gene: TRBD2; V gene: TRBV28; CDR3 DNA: TGTGCCAGCAGCCCAGGACTAGCGGGTTCCTACGAGCAGTACTTC; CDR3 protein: CASSPGLAGSYEQYF
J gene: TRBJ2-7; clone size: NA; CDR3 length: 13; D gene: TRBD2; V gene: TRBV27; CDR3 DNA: TGTGCCAGCAGCCGACTAGCGGTTTACGAGCAGTACTTC; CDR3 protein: CASSRLAVYEQYF
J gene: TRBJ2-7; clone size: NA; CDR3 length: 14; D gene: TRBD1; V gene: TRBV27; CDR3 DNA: TGTGCCAGCAGTCCCTGGGACAGCACATACGAGCAGTACTTC; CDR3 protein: CASSPWDSTYEQYF
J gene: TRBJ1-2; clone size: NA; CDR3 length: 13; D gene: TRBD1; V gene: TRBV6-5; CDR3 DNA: TGTGCCAGCAGTCAGACAGGGCACTATGGCTACACCTTC; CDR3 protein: CASSQTGHYGYTF
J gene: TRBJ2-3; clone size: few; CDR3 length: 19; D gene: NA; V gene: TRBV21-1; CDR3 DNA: TGTGCCAGCAGCAAACCCTTCCGGGACAGGGATGGTGGTGCAGATACGCAGTATTTT; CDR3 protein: CASSKPFRDRDGGADTQYF
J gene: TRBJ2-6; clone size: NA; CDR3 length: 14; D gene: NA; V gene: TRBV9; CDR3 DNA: TGTGCCAGCAGCGGGCCCTCTGGGGCCAACGTCCTGACTTTC; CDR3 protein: CASSGPSGANVLTF
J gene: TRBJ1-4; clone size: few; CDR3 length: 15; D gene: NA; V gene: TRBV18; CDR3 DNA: TGTGCCAGCTCATCGGTCAGGGGAGGGAATGAAAAACTGTTTTTT; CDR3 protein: CASSSVRGGNEKLFF
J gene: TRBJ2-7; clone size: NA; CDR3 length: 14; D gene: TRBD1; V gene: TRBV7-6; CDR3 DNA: TGTGCCAGCAGCTACACCCTCGGACAGGGCAAGCAGTACTTC; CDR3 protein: CASSYTLGQGKQYF
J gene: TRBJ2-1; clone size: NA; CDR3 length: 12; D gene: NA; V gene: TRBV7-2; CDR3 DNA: TGTGCCAGCAGCTTCCTCTACAATGAGCAGTTCTTC; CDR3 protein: CASSFLYNEQFF
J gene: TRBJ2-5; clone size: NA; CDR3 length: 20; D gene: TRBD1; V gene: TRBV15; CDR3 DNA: TGTGCCACCAGCAGACTTGTTCCGGGACAGGGCATTCGGGGTTTAGAGACCCAGTACTTC; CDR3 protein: CATSRLVPGQGIRGLETQYF
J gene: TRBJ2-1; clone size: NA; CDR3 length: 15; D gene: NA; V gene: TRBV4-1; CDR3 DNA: TGCGCCAGCAGCCAACAGTCAGGGATCGGTAATGAGCAGTTCTTC; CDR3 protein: CASSQQSGIGNEQFF
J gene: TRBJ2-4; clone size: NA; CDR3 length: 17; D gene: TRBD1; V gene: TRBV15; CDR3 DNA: TGTGCCACCAGCAGAGTATCGCCGGGACAGGGTTTGGACATTCAGTACTTC; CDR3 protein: CATSRVSPGQGLDIQYF
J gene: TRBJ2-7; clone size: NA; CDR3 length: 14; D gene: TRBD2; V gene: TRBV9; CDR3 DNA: TGTGCCAGCACCGAAGGGGAACTAGCGGGCGAGCAGTACTTC; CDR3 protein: CASTEGELAGEQYF
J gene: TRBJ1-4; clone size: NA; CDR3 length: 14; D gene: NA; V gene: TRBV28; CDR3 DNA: TGTGCCAGCACTCGGTCCCCCCTTAATGAAAAACTGTTTTTT; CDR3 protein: CASTRSPLNEKLFF
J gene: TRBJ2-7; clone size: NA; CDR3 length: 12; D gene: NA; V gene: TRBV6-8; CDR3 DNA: TGTGCCAGCAGCCTAGGGGACTACGAGCAGTACTTC; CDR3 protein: CASSLGDYEQYF
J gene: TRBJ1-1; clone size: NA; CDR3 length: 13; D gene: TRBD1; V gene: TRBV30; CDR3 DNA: TGTGCCTGGGCGACAGGGCTGAACACTGAAGCTTTCTTT; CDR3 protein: CAWATGLNTEAFF
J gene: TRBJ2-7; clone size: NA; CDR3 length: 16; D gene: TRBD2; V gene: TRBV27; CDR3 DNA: TGTGCCAGCAGTTTAACTAGCGGGTCGAGCTCCTACGAGCAGTACTTC; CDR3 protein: CASSLTSGSSSYEQYF
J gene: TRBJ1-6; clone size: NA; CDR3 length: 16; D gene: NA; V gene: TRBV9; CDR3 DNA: TGTGCCAGCAGCGTAGGTGGGGCTCCGGGTAATTCACCCCTCCACTTT; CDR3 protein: CASSVGGAPGNSPLHF
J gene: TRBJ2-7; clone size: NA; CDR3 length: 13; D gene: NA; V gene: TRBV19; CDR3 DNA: TGTGCCAGTAGTAAGGGAGTCCCATACGAGCAGTACTTC; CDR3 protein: CASSKGVPYEQYF
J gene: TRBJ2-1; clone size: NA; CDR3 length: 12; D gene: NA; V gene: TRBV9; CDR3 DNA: TGTGCCAGCAGCGCGTGGGGAGATGAGCAGTTCTTC; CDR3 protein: CASSAWGDEQFF
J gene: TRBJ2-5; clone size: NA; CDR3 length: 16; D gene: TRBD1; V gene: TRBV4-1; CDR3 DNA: TGCGCCAGCAGCCAAGATTCGGGACAGGGGAAAGAGACCCAGTACTTC; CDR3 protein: CASSQDSGQGKETQYF